This entry lists 18 T cell receptor beta chains sequenced from one sample in a study of regulatory T cells in long-lasting Graves disease. Time point indicated: persistent/refractory GD, antithyroid drugs over 5 years with positive TRAb. Making the TCR library involved RNA that had been extracted from PBMCs. Libraries of TCR beta came from iRepertoire HTBI primers plus Arm-PCR of CDR3 regions. TCRdb recomputed calls from the multiplex PCR reads with MiXCR, one row per CDR3 protein. The sample contains about 290,000 distinct CDR3 sequences, 20% to 25% of which appear only once. The sequences come from peripheral blood mononuclear cells (PBMCs), collected when the disease was refractory, from a patient treated with antithyroid drugs. The receptors derive from a female donor with Graves disease.

This clonotype was counted at least ten times. The V call is TRBV4-1, the J call TRBJ2-3; no reliable D call. V dropped 1 base and J dropped 6 bases, with 5 bases sitting between them. This CDR3 spans 12 amino acids. Germline CDR1 is MGHRA and CDR2 is YSYEKL. In DNA form, the CDR3 reads TGCGCCAGCAGCCAAGTGTTCGATACGCAGTATTTT. Residues: CASSQVFDTQYF.

The chain joins TRBV7-9 to TRBJ1-4; perhaps TRBD1 as D (5 bases). V was cut by 4 bases and J by 0 bases, with 15 bases left in between. Germline CDR1 SEHNR, CDR2 FQNEAQ (reference sequence). The CDR3 runs 17 residues. The CDR3: CASSSWEGLSTNEKLFF. CDR3 DNA: TGTGCCAGCAGCTCGTGGGAGGGGCTATCAACTAATGAAAAACTGTTTTTT.

This clonotype was counted between two and nine times. The V call is TRBV10-3, the J call TRBJ2-7; the match to TRBD2 covers 10 bases. In germline, CDR1 is ENHRY, CDR2 SYGVKD. V was pared by 3 bases and J by 0 bases, with 5 bases of the junction left unmatched. The CDR3 is 16 amino acids. The CDR3 DNA reads TGTGCCATCAGTGAACCGGGACTAGCGAACTCCTACGAGCAGTACTTC. Its protein product is CAISEPGLANSYEQYF.

V and J are TRBV6-1 and TRBJ2-2; TRBD2 matches 9 bases. The CDR3 covers 13 residues. Germline CDR1 reads MNHNS; CDR2 reads SASEGT. Trimming at V came to 8 bases and at J to 7 bases, leaving 5 bases not matched to a gene. CDR3 region: CASRLAGHGELFF. Here the CDR3 DNA reads TGTGCCAGCCGCCTAGCGGGACACGGGGAGCTGTTTTTT.

The table lists this clonotype with many counts. The chain recombines TRBV28 with TRBJ1-6; D perhaps matches TRBD1 (6 bases). This CDR3 contains 16 residues. Trimming removed 5 bases from V and 6 bases from J, with 17 bases in between. The germline V gene encodes CDR1 MDHEN and CDR2 SYDVKM. The DNA of the CDR3 is TGTGCCAGCAGTCCTTCTGACGACAGGATTAATTCACCCCTCCACTTT. This codes for CASSPSDDRINSPLHF.

CDR3 nucleotide sequence: TGTGCCAGCAGCAGACAAAACAGGGGAGAGACCCAGTACTTC. This translates into CASSRQNRGETQYF. The chain employs TRBV7-2 and TRBJ2-5; 7 bases fit TRBD1. Germline V gives CDR1 SGHTA, CDR2 FQGNSA. There are 14 residues in the CDR3. V shed 5 bases and J 4 bases; nucleotides not matched to a gene: 7.

At least ten counts were recorded for this clonotype. This chain links TRBV6-1 with TRBJ1-2, with D possibly matching TRBD1 (5 bases). The CDR3 is made up of 13 amino acids. V lost 4 bases to trimming and J lost 2 bases, with 8 bases between them. The germline V gene encodes CDR1 MNHNS and CDR2 SASEGT. The CDR3 coding sequence is TGTGCCAGCAGTGCACGGGGGAACTATGGCTACACCTTC. It yields the protein CASSARGNYGYTF.

The rearrangement links TRBV6-1 to TRBJ2-1, with TRBD2 matching 10 bases. The CDR3 length is 13 residues. CDR1 and CDR2 (germline): MNHNS, SASEGT. V lost 7 bases and J lost 7; bases outside the gene matches: 4. CDR3 loop: CASNPSGSNEQFF. The CDR3 DNA is TGTGCCAGCAACCCTAGCGGGAGTAATGAGCAGTTCTTC.

The V and J genes are TRBV9 and TRBJ1-3, with D tentatively TRBD1 (6 bases). In germline, CDR1 is SGDLS, CDR2 YYNGEE. V was trimmed by 0 bases and J by 0 bases, leaving 10 bases between them. The CDR3 contains 16 residues. The CDR3: CASSVAGVFSGNTIYF. CDR3 in DNA: TGTGCCAGCAGCGTAGCAGGGGTCTTCTCTGGAAACACCATATATTTT. The variable domain in full, with the rest retrieved from reference TRBV9 and TRBJ1-3, is DSGVTQTPKHLITATGQRVTLRCSPRSGDLSVYWYQQSLDQGLQFLIQYYNGEERAKGNILERFSAQQFPDLHSELNLSSLELGDSALYFCASSVAGVFSGNTIYFGEGSWLTVV.

The rearrangement uses TRBV19 and TRBJ1-5, with 7 positions matching TRBD1. J was trimmed by 2 bases and V by 10 bases; bases with no gene match: 8. The CDR3 runs to 14 residues. Germline V gene data show CDR1 as LNHDA and CDR2 as SQIVND (reference sequence). The CDR3: CATSTGSGNQPQHF. The CDR3 DNA is TGTGCCACCTCGACAGGGTCGGGCAATCAGCCCCAGCATTTT.

This clonotype was observed many times. The chain combines TRBV6-1 with TRBJ1-4; tentative D call: TRBD1 (6 bases). The CDR3 contains 13 residues. V lost 7 bases, J lost 8 bases, and 14 bases lay in between. Per the germline V gene, CDR1 is MNHNS and CDR2 is SASEGT. As DNA, the CDR3 is TGTGCCAGCAACGACAGGTTTGCGGAAAAACTGTTTTTT. This codes for CASNDRFAEKLFF.

This clonotype has just a few counts. A junction boundary mismatches the germline segment, possibly from a read error. The chain joins TRBV30 to TRBJ1-4; TRBD1 aligns across 7 bases. The CDR3 is 12 residues long. Germline V gives CDR1 GTSNPN, CDR2 SVGIG (reference sequence). The CDR3 reads CAWSIEMGTASF. CDR3 coding DNA: TGTGCCTGGAGTATCGAAATGGGGACAGCATCATTT.

J is TRBJ1-2 and V is TRBV29-1; 8 bases are a match to TRBD1. This CDR3 region has 13 residues. Per the germline V gene, CDR1 is SQVTM and CDR2 is ANQGSEA. Unmatched junction bases numbered 3, after V lost 3 bases and J lost 3 bases. DNA for the CDR3: TGCAGCGTTGACGGACAGGGTGACTATGGCTACACCTTC. As protein: CSVDGQGDYGYTF.

This clonotype was picked up many times. CDR3 region: CSALGSYEQYF. CDR3 nucleotide sequence: TGCAGTGCTTTGGGCAGTTACGAGCAGTACTTC. The chain uses TRBV20-1 and TRBJ2-7; no firm D call. V gave up 5 bases and J gave up 4 bases, with 9 bases separating them. Germline V gene lookup returns CDR1 DFQATT and CDR2 SNEGSKA (reference sequence). CDR3 length: 11 amino acids.

V usage is TRBV30 and J usage is TRBJ2-2; the D is unclear. Trimming pared 2 bases from V and 5 bases from J, leaving 24 bases between. Germline assignment: CDR1 GTSNPN and CDR2 SVGIG (reference sequence). CDR3 size: 18 residues. The CDR3 DNA follows: TGTGCCTGGAGTATAACGCATTCGTGGGCAGCCAAAACCGGGGAGCTGTTTTTT. Protein sequence: CAWSITHSWAAKTGELFF.

Many counts were recorded for this clonotype. The J gene is TRBJ1-2, the V gene TRBV28; tentative D call: TRBD1 (5 bases). This CDR3 is 12 amino acids long. The V gene's germline CDR1 is MDHEN and CDR2 SYDVKM. V lost 8 bases to trimming and J lost 1 base, with 8 bases between them. The CDR3 region has the DNA TGTGCCAGCCTACAGGTTAACTATGGCTACACCTTC. Its translation: CASLQVNYGYTF.

This clonotype was picked up a small number of times. This chain joins TRBV5-1 and TRBJ2-4; D remains unclear. The V gene's germline CDR1 is SGHRS and CDR2 YFSETQ. The CDR3 consists of 14 residues. Trimming pared 1 base from V and 8 bases from J, leaving 13 bases between. The CDR3 sequence is CASSLYWAADIQYF. The CDR3 DNA is TGCGCCAGCAGCTTGTATTGGGCGGCGGACATTCAGTACTTC.

For the CDR3, the DNA is TGCGCCAGCAGCCAAGAGTGGGGCCTTGAGACCCAGTACTTC. This translates into CASSQEWGLETQYF. The rearrangement uses TRBV4-3 and TRBJ2-5; weak D call: TRBD1 (5 bases). In germline, CDR1 is LGHNA, CDR2 YSLEER. V lost 0 bases, J lost 5 bases, and 10 bases lay in between. The CDR3 runs to 14 residues.